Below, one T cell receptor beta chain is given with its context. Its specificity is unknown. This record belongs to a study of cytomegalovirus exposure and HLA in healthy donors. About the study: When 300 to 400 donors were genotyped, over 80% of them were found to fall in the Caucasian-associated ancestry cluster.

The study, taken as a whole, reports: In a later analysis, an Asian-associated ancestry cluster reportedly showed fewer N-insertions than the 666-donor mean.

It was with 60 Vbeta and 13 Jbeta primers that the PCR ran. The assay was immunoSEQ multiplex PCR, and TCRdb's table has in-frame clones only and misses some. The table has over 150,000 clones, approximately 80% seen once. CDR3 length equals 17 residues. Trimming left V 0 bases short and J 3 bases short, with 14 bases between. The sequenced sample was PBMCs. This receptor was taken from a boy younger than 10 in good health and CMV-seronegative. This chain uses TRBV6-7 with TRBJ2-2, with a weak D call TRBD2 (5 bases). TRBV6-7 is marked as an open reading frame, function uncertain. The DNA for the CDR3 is TGTGCCAGCAGTTACTCGAGGGCTTGGCATGACACCGGGGAGCTGTTTTTT. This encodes CASSYSRAWHDTGELFF.